This TCR beta chain comes out of a study of identical twins. Notes on the study in general: Cross-sectional statistics, not tracking of the same donors, supported the conclusions. Cord blood's abundant beta clonotypes had fewer insertions, unlike memory repertoires.

As concerns this clonotype: Its antigen is unidentified.

A universal primer binding site was introduced by template switching. The final cDNA contained unique molecular identifiers. TCRdb processed the 5' RACE reads anew with MiXCR; each CDR3 protein has one entry. The profile shows 200,000 to 250,000 distinct CDR3 sequences, approximately 5.9% of them singletons. CDR1 and CDR2 from the germline V gene are SGHVS and FQNEAQ. The CDR3 has 13 amino acids. After removal of 5 bases from V and 9 bases from J, the junction contained 8 bases not matched to a gene. The data also belong to a second study, concerning T cells expressing NK-cell markers. That work contributes: Serological testing identified most of the eight sequenced donors as HCMV-seropositive and one as seronegative.

The sample was CD8+ T cells sorted from blood. The clonotype comes from a woman younger than 30 in good health. The chain has TRBV7-8 and TRBJ1-1, with 8 bases identical to TRBD1. For the CDR3, the DNA is TGTGCCAGCAGCCCCACCGGACAGGGACAAGCTTTCTTT. As protein: CASSPTGQGQAFF.